This T cell receptor beta chain stems from a study of T cell repertoires in aging, cancer and after chemotherapy. About this clonotype itself: What it recognizes is unknown.

Study-level points and caveats: In each cancer cohort, median generation probability increased across chemotherapy, suggesting thymic output rebounded. No conclusions about immunological memory after chemotherapy can be drawn from the repertoire data.

This CDR3 region has 16 residues. Trimming took 3 bases from V and 5 from J; bases not matched to a gene: 5. Per germline, CDR1 GTSNPN and CDR2 SVGIG (reference sequence). TCR beta rearrangements were amplified from peripheral blood genomic DNA. A mixed TRB-A/B primer pool amplified rearranged TRB by multiplex touch-down PCR. TCRdb analysed the multiplex PCR reads with MiXCR anew, one entry per CDR3 protein. The sample consists of over 8,500 distinct CDR3 sequences, about 42% of them appearing once. Material for sequencing was blood. This chain joins TRBV30 and TRBJ2-3; 16 nucleotides align to TRBD2. The TCR comes from a human donor in good health. The CDR3 sequence: CAWSPGLAGGVDTQYF. CDR3 nucleotide sequence: TGTGCCTGGAGCCCGGGACTAGCGGGAGGGGTAGATACGCAGTATTTT.